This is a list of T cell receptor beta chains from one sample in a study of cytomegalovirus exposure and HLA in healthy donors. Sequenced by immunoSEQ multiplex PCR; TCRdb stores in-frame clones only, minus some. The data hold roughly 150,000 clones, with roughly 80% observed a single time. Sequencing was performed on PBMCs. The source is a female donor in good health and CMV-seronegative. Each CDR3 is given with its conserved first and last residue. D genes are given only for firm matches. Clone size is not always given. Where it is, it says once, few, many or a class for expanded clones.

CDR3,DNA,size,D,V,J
CASSLSTSSYEQYF,TGTGCCAGCAGCTTGTCGACAAGCTCCTACGAGCAGTACTTC,NA,NA,TRBV7-9,TRBJ2-7
CASSANRGSQPQHF,TGTGCCAGCAGCGCGAACAGGGGTAGCCAGCCCCAGCATTTT,NA,TRBD1,TRBV7-2,TRBJ1-5
CASSRESNTGELFF,TGTGCCAGCAGTCGGGAATCGAACACCGGGGAGCTGTTTTTT,NA,NA,TRBV28,TRBJ2-2
CASSPRSQETQYF,TGTGCCAGCTCACCACGGAGTCAAGAGACCCAGTACTTC,once,NA,TRBV18,TRBJ2-5
CASSLELAGVTDTQYF,TGCGCCAGCAGCTTGGAACTAGCGGGAGTCACAGATACGCAGTATTTT,NA,TRBD2,TRBV5-1,TRBJ2-3
CASSYDRQYNQPQHF,TGTGCCAGCAGTTACGACAGACAGTACAATCAGCCCCAGCATTTT,NA,NA,TRBV6-6,TRBJ1-5
CASSSEFGNEKLFF,TGTGCCAGCAGTTCGGAGTTCGGAAATGAAAAACTGTTTTTT,NA,NA,TRBV6-4,TRBJ1-4
CASSLGPTGTLNEQFF,TGCGCCAGCAGCTTGGGGCCAACCGGGACATTAAATGAGCAGTTCTTC,medium-sized,NA,TRBV5-1,TRBJ2-1
CASSQPGTGRNEQYF,TGTGCCAGCAGCCAGCCCGGGACAGGGCGGAACGAGCAGTACTTC,NA,TRBD1,TRBV4-2,TRBJ2-7
CASSDVLASSTDTQYF,TGTGCCAGCAGTGACGTCCTAGCGTCTAGCACAGATACGCAGTATTTT,NA,NA,TRBV2,TRBJ2-3
CASSQGLANTGELFF,TGTGCCAGCAGCCAGGGACTAGCGAACACCGGGGAGCTGTTTTTT,NA,TRBD2,TRBV7-3,TRBJ2-2
CASSIGDRPGGQPQHF,TGTGCCAGTAGTATAGGGGACAGGCCGGGAGGTCAGCCCCAGCATTTT,NA,TRBD1,TRBV19,TRBJ1-5
CASSDPSGKYYEQYF,TGTGCCAGCAGTGACCCTAGCGGAAAATACTACGAGCAGTACTTC,NA,TRBD2,TRBV2,TRBJ2-7
CASSYSSGKQPQHF,TGTGCCAGCAGTTACTCTTCGGGGAAGCAGCCCCAGCATTTT,NA,NA,TRBV6-5,TRBJ1-5
CASSLARQGKDQNTEAFF,TGCGCCAGCAGCTTGGCCAGGCAGGGTAAAGACCAGAACACTGAAGCTTTCTTT,NA,NA,TRBV5-1,TRBJ1-1
CASSRDFTDTQYF,TGCGCCAGCAGCCGGGATTTCACAGATACGCAGTATTTT,NA,NA,TRBV5-1,TRBJ2-3
CASSTSGRSNEQFF,TGTGCCAGTAGTACTAGCGGGAGGAGCAATGAGCAGTTCTTC,NA,TRBD2,TRBV19,TRBJ2-1
CASSLAGTGNTGELFF,TGTGCCAGCAGCTTGGCCGGGACAGGGAACACCGGGGAGCTGTTTTTT,NA,TRBD1,TRBV5-6,TRBJ2-2
CASSEKAGLYTIYF,TGCGCCAGCAGTGAAAAGGCAGGACTATACACCATATATTTT,once,NA,TRBV10-2,TRBJ1-3
CASRRQNNQPQHF,TGTGCCAGCAGAAGACAGAACAATCAGCCCCAGCATTTT,NA,NA,TRBV27,TRBJ1-5
CASSEAGGEGTEAFF,TGTGCCAGCAGTGAAGCTGGGGGGGAGGGGACTGAAGCTTTCTTT,NA,NA,TRBV2,TRBJ1-1
CASSQYAGTVNTEAFF,TGTGCCAGTAGTCAATACGCCGGGACAGTGAACACTGAAGCTTTCTTT,NA,TRBD1,TRBV19,TRBJ1-1
CSVEWGDDYEQYF,TGCAGCGTTGAGTGGGGAGACGACTACGAGCAGTACTTC,NA,NA,TRBV29-1,TRBJ2-7
CASSYRVGNQPQHF,TGTGCCAGCAGTTACAGGGTTGGCAATCAGCCCCAGCATTTT,NA,NA,TRBV28,TRBJ1-5
CSVAPYDTSTNEKLFF,TGCAGCGTTGCCCCATATGACACCTCAACTAATGAAAAACTGTTTTTT,NA,NA,TRBV29-1,TRBJ1-4
CASTGGAQETQYF,TGTGCCAGCACAGGGGGAGCCCAAGAGACCCAGTACTTC,NA,TRBD1,TRBV2,TRBJ2-5
CASSFMAGDGETQYF,TGTGCCAGCAGCTTTATGGCAGGGGACGGAGAGACCCAGTACTTC,NA,NA,TRBV13,TRBJ2-5
CASSPRVQRVYEQYF,TGTGCCAGCAGTCCAAGGGTACAGAGGGTCTACGAGCAGTACTTC,once,NA,TRBV28,TRBJ2-7
CASSRPASSTDTQYF,TGTGCCAGCTCCCGTCCCGCGTCCAGCACAGATACGCAGTATTTT,NA,NA,TRBV2,TRBJ2-3
CASSEALWPGGRHYEQYF,TGTGCCAGCAGTGAAGCTTTGTGGCCAGGGGGCCGGCACTACGAGCAGTACTTC,NA,TRBD1,TRBV6-1,TRBJ2-7
CASSQGGYGGPYEQYF,TGCGCCAGCAGCCAAGGGGGATACGGAGGGCCATACGAGCAGTACTTC,NA,NA,TRBV4-1,TRBJ2-7
CASSPYGGQGSYEQYF,TGTGCCAGCAGCCCCTACGGAGGACAGGGGTCCTACGAGCAGTACTTC,NA,TRBD1,TRBV13,TRBJ2-7
CASSPNPQGRGASNTGELFF,TGTGCCAGCAGCCCCAACCCTCAGGGCAGGGGAGCTTCGAACACCGGGGAGCTGTTTTTT,once,NA,TRBV5-4,TRBJ2-2
CASSYSMLGEGYEQYF,TGTGCCAGCAGTTACTCGATGTTGGGGGAGGGCTACGAGCAGTACTTC,NA,TRBD2,TRBV6-5,TRBJ2-7
CASSLSGRGSYEQYF,TGTGCCAGCAGTTTATCTGGCCGGGGATCCTACGAGCAGTACTTC,few,NA,TRBV27,TRBJ2-7
CASSTGTGGIGYGYTF,TGTGCCAGCAGTACTGGGACAGGGGGCATAGGCTATGGCTACACCTTC,NA,TRBD1,TRBV27,TRBJ1-2
CASRGQGFGELFF,TGTGCCAGCAGAGGACAGGGGTTCGGGGAGCTGTTTTTT,NA,TRBD1,TRBV27,TRBJ2-2
CASSQEGVGDTQYF,TGCGCCAGCAGCCAAGAAGGGGTTGGGGATACGCAGTATTTT,NA,NA,TRBV4-1,TRBJ2-3
CASSLGAPQHF,TGTGCCAGCAGTTTGGGAGCGCCCCAGCATTTT,NA,NA,TRBV28,TRBJ1-5
CASSERLAGRSYNEQFF,TGCGCCAGCAGTGAGCGGTTAGCGGGGCGCTCCTACAATGAGCAGTTCTTC,NA,TRBD2,TRBV10-1,TRBJ2-1
CASSLAGIYEQYF,TGTGCCAGCAGTTTAGCGGGGATTTACGAGCAGTACTTC,NA,NA,TRBV28,TRBJ2-7
CSVEMTEREDETQYF,TGCAGCGTTGAAATGACCGAGCGGGAGGACGAGACCCAGTACTTC,NA,TRBD2,TRBV29-1,TRBJ2-5
CASSQDQWGETEAFF,TGTGCCAGCAGCCAAGATCAGTGGGGGGAGACTGAAGCTTTCTTT,few,NA,TRBV4-2,TRBJ1-1
CASSVGDSSYEQYF,TGCGCCAGCAGCGTCGGGGACAGCTCCTACGAGCAGTACTTC,NA,TRBD1,TRBV4-1,TRBJ2-7
CASSEGVDEALHF,TGTGCCAGCAGTGAAGGTGTCGACGAGGCCCTCCACTTT,NA,NA,TRBV25-1,TRBJ1-6
CASSPIGQGPYEQYF,TGCGCCAGCAGCCCTATCGGCCAGGGCCCCTACGAGCAGTACTTC,NA,NA,TRBV4-1,TRBJ2-7
CASRLAGADTGELFF,TGTGCCAGCAGACTAGCGGGAGCTGACACCGGGGAGCTGTTTTTT,NA,TRBD2,TRBV5-4,TRBJ2-2
CASSFYRGQSNQPQHF,TGTGCCAGCAGCTTTTACAGGGGGCAGAGTAATCAGCCCCAGCATTTT,NA,TRBD1,TRBV7-9,TRBJ1-5
CATSRTSGNQPQHF,TGTGCCACCAGCAGAACTTCGGGGAATCAGCCCCAGCATTTT,few,NA,TRBV15,TRBJ1-5
CASSPMTSDFFNNEQFF,TGTGCCAGCAGTCCTATGACTAGCGATTTTTTCAACAATGAGCAGTTCTTC,NA,TRBD2,TRBV27,TRBJ2-1
CASSTDPGLAGGEQYF,TGTGCCAGCAGCACCGACCCGGGACTAGCGGGAGGTGAGCAGTACTTC,NA,TRBD2,TRBV7-9,TRBJ2-7
CAWSVNKVWGHYGYTF,TGTGCCTGGAGTGTAAATAAGGTGTGGGGGCACTATGGCTACACCTTC,NA,NA,TRBV30,TRBJ1-2